This passage covers 20 T cell receptor beta chains from one sample sequenced in a study of cytomegalovirus exposure and HLA in healthy donors. The PCR made use of 60 Vbeta and 13 Jbeta primers. Profiling relied on immunoSEQ multiplex PCR, and the TCRdb table lists in-frame clones only, not all of them. The sample consists of about 160,000 clones, roughly 85% of them appearing once. The sample comprised PBMCs. These TCRs come from a man aged 35 to 55 in good health and CMV-seronegative.

The rearrangement joins TRBV4-3 to TRBJ2-7; 9 bases match TRBD2. V lost 0 bases to trimming and J lost 3 bases; unmatched junction nucleotides: 3. The germline V gene encodes CDR1 LGHNA and CDR2 YSLEER. The CDR3 has 15 residues. The CDR3: CASSQDGTSFYEQYF. CDR3 coding DNA: TGCGCCAGCAGCCAAGACGGGACTAGCTTCTACGAGCAGTACTTC.

The chain employs TRBV7-2 and TRBJ2-5, with TRBD2 matching 10 bases. V lost 5 bases to trimming and J lost 1 base; unmatched junction nucleotides: 7. This CDR3 has 16 amino acids. In germline, CDR1 is SGHTA, CDR2 FQGNSA. CDR3 nucleotides: TGTGCCAGCAGCACCTCTAGCGGGAGTCCCCAAGAGACCCAGTACTTC. Its translation is CASSTSSGSPQETQYF.

The V gene is TRBV6-1, the J gene TRBJ2-5; TRBD2 might be the D (6 bases). The end of the DNA aligns better with TRBJ2-7, so the J call may be wrong. Per germline, CDR1 MNHNS and CDR2 SASEGT. This CDR3 region has 18 residues. This CDR3 reads CASSEASVRTTFTYEQYF. Written as DNA, the CDR3 is TGTGCCAGCAGTGAAGCTTCCGTGAGGACTACATTCACCTACGAGCAGTACTTC.

This clone came up a few times. The V call is TRBV6-6, the J call TRBJ2-7; 9 bases align to TRBD1. The V gene end was trimmed by 4 bases and the J gene end by 4 bases; junction bases not matched to a gene: 11. CDR3 length: 16 amino acids. CDR1 is MNHNY and CDR2 is SVGAGI in the germline V gene (reference sequence). The CDR3 DNA is TGTGCCAGCAGTTCCAACACCCGACAGGGGGTATACGAGCAGTACTTC. Amino acids: CASSSNTRQGVYEQYF.

The genes are TRBV25-1 and TRBJ1-1, with D possibly matching TRBD1 (6 bases). Germline V gives CDR1 MGHDK, CDR2 SYGVNS. V was shortened by 5 bases and J by 2 bases, with 9 bases between the two germline ends. The CDR3 length is 13 residues. The CDR3 DNA reads as TGTGCCAGCAGTCGACAGGTAAACACTGAAGCTTTCTTT. Amino acid sequence: CASSRQVNTEAFF.

Here the CDR3 DNA reads TGTGCCAGCAGCTCGCCGGACAATTATCAGCCCCAGCATTTT. Its translation: CASSSPDNYQPQHF. V and J are TRBV7-9 and TRBJ1-5; D is perhaps TRBD1 (5 bases). Looked up from germline, CDR1 is SEHNR and CDR2 is FQNEAQ (reference sequence). Between the trimmed V and J ends, which lost 4 bases and 5 bases, there was a span of 12 bases. This CDR3 comprises 14 residues.

J is TRBJ1-2 and V is TRBV5-6; 8 positions match TRBD1. Germline V CDR1 and CDR2: SGHDT, YYEEEE. Trimming took 5 bases from V and 4 from J; bases not matched to a gene: 13. This CDR3 is 16 amino acids long. CDR3 nucleotides: TGTGCCAGCAGTCCCGGACAGGGCGCGGTTGGCTATGGCTACACCTTC. Translating gives CASSPGQGAVGYGYTF.

The V and J genes are TRBV7-9 and TRBJ2-2; possibly TRBD2 for D (6 bases). V lost 3 bases and J 5 bases, leaving 10 bases between the germline ends. Germline V lookup: CDR1 SEHNR, CDR2 FQNEAQ (reference sequence). The CDR3 loop spans 14 amino acids. Written as DNA, the CDR3 is TGTGCCAGCAGCTTCGGCGGGATAACCGGGGAGCTGTTTTTT. Translating gives CASSFGGITGELFF.

The V gene is TRBV6-1, the J gene TRBJ2-7; tentative D call: TRBD1 (6 bases). The CDR3 is 13 amino acids. Trimming pared 3 bases from V and 7 bases from J, leaving 13 bases between. Germline lookup yields CDR1 MNHNS and CDR2 SASEGT. The CDR3 region has the DNA TGTGCCAGCAGTGACGAGACAGGCGGGGAGCAGTACTTC. Amino acid sequence: CASSDETGGEQYF.

This chain joins TRBV30 and TRBJ1-5; 9 bases line up with TRBD1. The V and J ends lost 1 base and 5 bases, in that order; junction bases with no gene match: 3. The length of the CDR3 is 14 residues. Germline values: CDR1 GTSNPN, CDR2 SVGIG (reference sequence). The CDR3 DNA reads TGTGCCTGGAGTGCGACAGGGGGTTATCAGCCCCAGCATTTT. Encoded protein: CAWSATGGYQPQHF.

The chain is built from TRBV5-6 and TRBJ1-1; D is unresolved. V lost 4 bases and J lost 5, with 9 bases in between. The germline V gene has CDR1 SGHDT and CDR2 YYEEEE. There are 12 residues in the CDR3. The CDR3 protein is CASSPGRTEAFF. CDR3 nucleotide sequence: TGTGCCAGCAGCCCGGGGAGGACTGAAGCTTTCTTT.

The genes are TRBV28 and TRBJ1-2; D possibly corresponds to TRBD1 (6 bases). Germline V lookup: CDR1 MDHEN, CDR2 SYDVKM. The CDR3 sequence is 12 residues long. V was clipped by 10 bases and J by 8 bases, with 17 bases between them. The CDR3 here is CATKTGLRGYTF. The CDR3 DNA follows: TGTGCCACCAAAACAGGGTTAAGGGGCTACACCTTC.

Only one count was recorded for this clone. This chain joins TRBV28 and TRBJ2-5; the match to TRBD2 covers 9 bases. Germline V CDR1 and CDR2: MDHEN, SYDVKM. V was clipped by 2 bases and J by 4 bases; unmatched bases: 8. There are 16 residues in the CDR3. The CDR3 loop reads CASSLMASGKGETQYF. The CDR3 DNA reads as TGTGCCAGCAGTTTAATGGCTAGCGGGAAGGGAGAGACCCAGTACTTC.

This chain connects TRBV20-1 to TRBJ2-1; tentative D call: TRBD1 (5 bases). The CDR3 sequence is 11 residues long. V was pared by 5 bases and J by 8 bases, with 10 bases between. Germline CDR1 and CDR2: DFQATT and SNEGSKA (reference sequence). For the CDR3, the DNA is TGCAGTGCTCTCAGGGTTGATGAGCAGTTCTTC. Protein: CSALRVDEQFF.

This rearrangement joins TRBV18 to TRBJ2-5; 8 nucleotides agree with TRBD1. V lost 6 bases and J lost 5; bases outside the gene matches: 11. The V gene's germline CDR1 is KGHSH and CDR2 LQKENI. CDR3 length: 15 amino acids. The CDR3 bases are TGTGCCAGCTCTCCGACAGGGGCCTACGGGGAGACCCAGTACTTC. Its protein product is CASSPTGAYGETQYF.

The gene calls are TRBV7-9 and TRBJ2-2; 7 bases align to TRBD1. Germline trimming cut 11 bases from V and 0 bases from J; bases unmatched to any gene: 12. Per germline, CDR1 SEHNR and CDR2 FQNEAQ (reference sequence). The CDR3 covers 16 residues. This CDR3 reads CAVTGSGTANTGELFF. Here the CDR3 DNA reads TGTGCCGTCACCGGGTCCGGGACAGCGAACACCGGGGAGCTGTTTTTT. Looking up the rest from reference TRBV7-9 and TRBJ2-2 gives the full variable domain: DTGVSQNPRHKITKRGQNVTFRCDPISEHNRLYWYRQTLGQGPEFLTYFQNEAQLEKSRLLSDRFSAERPKGSFSTLEIQRTEQGDSAMYLCAVTGSGTANTGELFFGEGSRLTVL.

This clone came up a few times. CDR3 residues: CSTKTVSRTDTQYF. The CDR3 DNA reads TGCAGCACAAAGACAGTTAGTAGAACAGATACGCAGTATTTT. This rearrangement joins TRBV29-1 to TRBJ2-3; possibly TRBD1 for D (5 bases). V dropped 8 bases and J dropped 3 bases, with 18 bases sitting between them. The CDR3 totals 14 residues. The germline V gene encodes CDR1 SQVTM and CDR2 ANQGSEA.

CDR3 sequence reads: CASSLGIAGADFLYF. The CDR3 bases are TGCGCCAGCAGCTTGGGTATAGCGGGAGCCGATTTTTTGTACTTC. The rearrangement uses TRBV5-1 and TRBJ2-4, with 9 bases identical to TRBD2. Germline CDR1 is SGHRS and CDR2 is YFSETQ. V shed 0 bases, J shed 15 bases, and the junction held 13 bases outside the gene matches. This CDR3 region has 15 residues.

J is TRBJ2-4 and V is TRBV6-6, with 7 bases matching TRBD1. The germline V gene has CDR1 MNHNY and CDR2 SVGAGI (reference sequence). This CDR3 is 14 amino acids long. Trimming at V came to 6 bases and at J to 10 bases, leaving 12 bases not matched to a gene. CDR3: CASSLDRRPNIQYF. CDR3 sequence (DNA): TGTGCCAGCAGCTTGGACAGGAGGCCTAATATTCAGTACTTC.

The chain combines TRBV28 with TRBJ2-7; perhaps TRBD2 as D (6 bases). Trimming removed 9 bases at V and 0 bases at J, with 18 bases between. The length of the CDR3 is 15 residues. Germline V gene data show CDR1 as MDHEN and CDR2 as SYDVKM. Written as DNA, the CDR3 is TGTGCCAGAAAAAGGCGCGGGACGACCTCCTACGAGCAGTACTTC. This sequence encodes CARKRRGTTSYEQYF.